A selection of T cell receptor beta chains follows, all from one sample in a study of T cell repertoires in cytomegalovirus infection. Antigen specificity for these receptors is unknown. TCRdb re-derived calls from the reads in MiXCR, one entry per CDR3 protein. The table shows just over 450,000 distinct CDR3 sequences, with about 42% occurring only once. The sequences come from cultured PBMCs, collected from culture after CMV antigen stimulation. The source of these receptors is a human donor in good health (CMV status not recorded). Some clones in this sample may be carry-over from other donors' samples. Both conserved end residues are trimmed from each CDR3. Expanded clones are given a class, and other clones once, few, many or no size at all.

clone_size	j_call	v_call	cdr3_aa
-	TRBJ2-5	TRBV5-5	ASSLADTFQETQY
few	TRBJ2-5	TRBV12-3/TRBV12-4	ASTQRGYQETQY
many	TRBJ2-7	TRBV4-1	ASSYMGLAGGEQY
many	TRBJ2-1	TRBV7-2	ASSLAAGANEQF
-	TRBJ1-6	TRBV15	ATRRDLMEPLH
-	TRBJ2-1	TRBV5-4	ASNSAGTSERGQF
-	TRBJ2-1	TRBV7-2	ASSLAWSSGRISEQF
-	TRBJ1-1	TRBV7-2	ASSFWGEGEAF
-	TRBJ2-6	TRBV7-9	ASSLPRLAGPSGANVLT
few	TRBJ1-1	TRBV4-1	ASSHAGAGNTEAF
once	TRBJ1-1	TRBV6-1	ASPDRMNTEAF
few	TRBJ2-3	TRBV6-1	ASSSLGTRASDTQY
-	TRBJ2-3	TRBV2	ATPRDPSDTQY
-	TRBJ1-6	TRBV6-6	ASSDGINSPLH
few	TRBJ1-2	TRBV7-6	ASSLQTGPHGYT
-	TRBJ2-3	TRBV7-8	ASSLEGRRGTDTQY
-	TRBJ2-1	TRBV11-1	ASSLRGGASDEQF
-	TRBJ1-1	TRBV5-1	ASSLGPGNTEAF
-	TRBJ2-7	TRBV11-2	ASSTYGVGGQY
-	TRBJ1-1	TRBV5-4	ASSLVDRPTEAF
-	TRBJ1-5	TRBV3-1	ASSRQYDSNQPQH
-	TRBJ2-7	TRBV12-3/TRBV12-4	ASSPGSPYEQY
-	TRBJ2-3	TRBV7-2	ASSLPAGGADTQY
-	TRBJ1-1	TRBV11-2	ASSLGGQMNTEAF
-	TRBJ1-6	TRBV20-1	SATQGQILSPLH
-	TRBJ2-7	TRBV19	ASSITWDTSGEQY
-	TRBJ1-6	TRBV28	ASSLGGQPSSYNSPLH
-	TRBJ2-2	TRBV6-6	ASGKTRNTGELF
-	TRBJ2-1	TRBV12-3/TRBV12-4	ASSLARGSSYNEQF
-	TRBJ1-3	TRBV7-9	ASSRDRSGNTIY
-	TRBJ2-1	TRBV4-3	ASSQDVAAPPMWQF
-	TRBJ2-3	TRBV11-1	ASSRRGWGRTDTQY
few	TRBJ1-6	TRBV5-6	ASSPGTNNSPLH
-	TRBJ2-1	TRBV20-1	SALSGLSSYNEQF
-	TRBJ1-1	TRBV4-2	ASSQDGTRNTEAF
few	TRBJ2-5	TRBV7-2	ASSLDRGLAGLRGTQY
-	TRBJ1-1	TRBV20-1	SARDRALAF
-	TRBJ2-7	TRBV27	ASSRSGRGDYEQY
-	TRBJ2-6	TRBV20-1	SARGIGLWEANVLT
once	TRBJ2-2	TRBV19	ASSTGLVFLANTGELF
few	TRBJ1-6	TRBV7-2	ASSLSGTHDSPLH
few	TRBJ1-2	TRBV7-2	ASSWGPGQVGGYT
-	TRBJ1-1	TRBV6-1	ASRPHVANTEAF
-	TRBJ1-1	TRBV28	ASRAGGMNTEAF
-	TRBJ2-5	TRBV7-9	ASSLGTGTYQETQY
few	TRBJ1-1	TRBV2	ASAGTEAF
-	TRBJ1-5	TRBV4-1	ASSQGRGNQPQH
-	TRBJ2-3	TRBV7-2	ASTTLAGGGTQY
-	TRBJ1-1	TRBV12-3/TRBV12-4	ASRRTGFPEEAF
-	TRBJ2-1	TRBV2	ASRLEGVYNEQF
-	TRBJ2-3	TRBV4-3	ASSQGVVRTGRSDTQY
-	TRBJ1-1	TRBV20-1	SARDRHMNTEAF
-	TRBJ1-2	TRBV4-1	ASSQIGSYGYT
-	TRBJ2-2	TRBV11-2	ASSSTHFLAGEWNTGELF
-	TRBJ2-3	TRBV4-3	ASSQRTSGSTDTQY
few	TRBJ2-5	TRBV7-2	ASSLPPGHALGETQY
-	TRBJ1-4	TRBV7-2	ASSLFSGTVNEKLF
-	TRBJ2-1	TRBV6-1	ASSQAGDEQF